This TCR beta chain was profiled in a study of blood T cell repertoires in COVID-19. Across the study: Samples of COVID-19 (acute and convalescent) were obtained from the United States, Italy and Spain. T cells, B-cell-depleted T cells, or PBMCs provided the cDNA or gDNA that served as material.

Germline values: CDR1 MNHNY, CDR2 SVGAGI (reference sequence). The V gene lost 2 bases and the J gene lost 1 base, with 5 bases spanning the gap. This CDR3 spans 13 amino acids. This clone was recorded a few times. How the authors handled the data: Nucleated cell number was recorded as an estimate derived from reference gene primer amplification. Here immunoSEQ multiplex PCR was the method, and the copy in TCRdb shows in-frame clones only, minus some. D and trimming were read from the DNA, whereas the V and J calls and clone size are those reported in that table. The sample yields 150,000 or so clones, roughly four fifths seen once.

This receptor was obtained from an older man with acute or convalescent COVID-19. The chain couples TRBV6-6 to TRBJ1-1; D is possibly TRBD1 (5 bases). The sequenced material came from peripheral blood. The CDR3 DNA reads as TGTGCCAGCAGTTACGGACAGAACACTGAAGCTTTCTTT. It translates to CASSYGQNTEAFF.